These 23 T cell receptor beta chains originate from one sample sequenced in a study of monozygotic twins with inflammatory bowel disease. TCRdb derives one entry per CDR3 protein from the 5' RACE reads, leaving out DNA. In all, the sample yields 350,000 to 400,000 distinct CDR3 sequences. Sequencing was done on a sample of blood. Receptors originate from a human donor with ulcerative colitis or Crohn's disease, or a healthy co-twin of an affected twin (not recorded which).

The chain links TRBV6-2 or TRBV6-3 to TRBJ2-7; TCRdb names TRBD1, which stays unverified in the absence of DNA. The CDR3 loop spans 13 amino acids. CDR1 is MNHEY and CDR2 is SVGEGT in the germline V gene. CDR3 sequence reads: CASSLGRGHEQYF.

This CDR3 reads CASSFHSQGAQDYGYTF. The chain combines TRBV12-3 or TRBV12-4 with TRBJ1-2; with no DNA, the TCRdb D assignment of TRBD1 cannot be verified. The length of the CDR3 is 17 residues.

The rearrangement uses TRBV28 and TRBJ1-6; TCRdb gives TRBD1 as the D gene, but with no DNA this cannot be confirmed. Germline V lookup: CDR1 MDHEN, CDR2 SYDVKM. This CDR3 contains 17 residues. The CDR3 region is CASSPVWDRALGPPLHF.

CDR3: CASRYTSEETQYF. This chain links TRBV7-8 with TRBJ2-5. The CDR3 covers 13 residues. Germline lookup yields CDR1 SGHVS and CDR2 FQNEAQ.

This chain links TRBV7-8 with TRBJ2-7. Germline V CDR1 and CDR2: SGHVS, FQNEAQ. The CDR3 sequence is 14 residues long. This CDR3 is CASSLIQVTNEQYF.

The chain carries TRBV15 and TRBJ2-7; TCRdb's D call of TRBD1 is untestable without DNA. This CDR3 has 15 amino acids. CDR1 is LNHNV and CDR2 is YYDKDF in the germline V gene (reference sequence). The CDR3 sequence is CATSRAGQGGYEQYF.

The chain links TRBV7-2 to TRBJ2-1; the D call from TCRdb, TRBD1, cannot be confirmed without DNA. From germline, CDR1 is SGHTA and CDR2 FQGNSA. This CDR3 has 15 amino acids. This chain's CDR3 is CASSPGRHSYNEQFF.

V and J are TRBV7-2 and TRBJ2-7; the TRBD1 assignment by TCRdb is unverifiable without DNA. Germline CDR1 SGHTA, CDR2 FQGNSA. This CDR3 contains 15 residues. The CDR3 sequence is CASSLELQGIYEQYF.

The gene calls are TRBV15 and TRBJ2-1. This CDR3 region has 16 residues. Per germline, CDR1 LNHNV and CDR2 YYDKDF (reference sequence). The CDR3 sequence is CATIESPSGLNYEQFF.

The chain uses TRBV6-5 and TRBJ1-1; TCRdb names TRBD1, which stays unverified in the absence of DNA. The CDR3 loop spans 14 amino acids. Germline V gives CDR1 MNHEY, CDR2 SVGAGI. The CDR3: CASSYGGRRVEAFF.

The rearrangement joins TRBV20-1 to TRBJ1-5; TCRdb outputs TRBD1, but without DNA this stays unchecked. This CDR3 region has 13 residues. The germline CDR1 and CDR2 sequences are DFQATT and SNEGSKA (reference sequence). CDR3 in amino acids: CSAKTTGEQPQHF.

V and J are TRBV5-1 and TRBJ2-3; without DNA, the TCRdb call of TRBD1 cannot be checked. The CDR3 has 15 amino acids. Germline values: CDR1 SGHRS, CDR2 YFSETQ. This CDR3 is CASSLVGGRADTQYF.

This chain joins TRBV5-1 and TRBJ2-7; TCRdb gives TRBD1 as the D gene, but with no DNA this cannot be confirmed. From germline, CDR1 is SGHRS and CDR2 YFSETQ. The CDR3 has 13 amino acids. The CDR3 protein is CASSPGQTYEQYF.

The rearrangement joins TRBV18 to TRBJ1-2; absent DNA, TCRdb's TRBD1 call cannot be checked. CDR1 and CDR2 from the germline V gene are KGHSH and LQKENI. This CDR3 is built from 15 residues. This CDR3 reads CASSPTPDKRDGYTF.

The chain employs TRBV2 and TRBJ2-2; checking the TCRdb D call of TRBD1 is not possible without DNA. The germline V gene encodes CDR1 SNHLY and CDR2 FYNNEI. The CDR3 extends over 15 amino acids. The CDR3 here is CASRRQGTNTGELFF.

CDR3 in amino acids: CASSVASGQAFQETQYF. The rearrangement joins TRBV5-1 to TRBJ2-5; with no DNA, the TCRdb D assignment of TRBD1 cannot be verified. The CDR3 has 17 amino acids. Germline lookup yields CDR1 SGHRS and CDR2 YFSETQ.

This chain connects TRBV10-3 to TRBJ2-5; absent DNA, TCRdb's TRBD2 call cannot be checked. This CDR3 has 15 residues. Germline V CDR1 and CDR2: ENHRY, SYGVKD. The CDR3 loop is CAISGSLAGDETQYF.

The V and J genes are TRBV5-1 and TRBJ1-6; TCRdb gives TRBD1 as the D gene, but with no DNA this cannot be confirmed. The germline V gene encodes CDR1 SGHRS and CDR2 YFSETQ. This CDR3 contains 14 residues. CDR3 region: CASSPGHINSPLHF.

V is TRBV6-1 and J is TRBJ2-6. The CDR3 consists of 19 residues. Germline-derived CDR1 and CDR2 are MNHNS and SASEGT. This chain's CDR3 is CASSIGSRPIRTGANVLTF.

This chain connects TRBV5-1 to TRBJ1-1. The CDR3 spans 14 residues. The germline gives CDR1 SGHRS, CDR2 YFSETQ. The CDR3 loop reads CASRLGRTNTEAFF.

The chain recombines TRBV5-1 with TRBJ2-1; absent DNA, TCRdb's TRBD1 call cannot be checked. Germline V CDR1 and CDR2: SGHRS, YFSETQ. The CDR3 loop spans 16 amino acids. The CDR3 region is CASSLASRGGYNEQFF.

This chain uses TRBV2 with TRBJ2-1; the D call from TCRdb, TRBD1, cannot be confirmed without DNA. Germline V gene lookup returns CDR1 SNHLY and CDR2 FYNNEI. CDR3 length: 12 residues. The CDR3 loop is CASTSLGGGWFF.

V and J are TRBV6-5 and TRBJ2-7; TCRdb indicates TRBD2, and absent DNA this call remains unverified. The CDR3 has 16 amino acids. Germline V CDR1 and CDR2: MNHEY, SVGAGI. CDR3 protein: CASSYTGTPRTSEQYF.